This T cell receptor (beta chain) is drawn from a study of cytomegalovirus exposure and HLA in healthy donors. Study-wide results and caveats: The study designated fewer than 200 TCR beta chains cytomegalovirus-associated.

Only in-frame clones appear in the TCRdb table, and some are missing; sequencing was by immunoSEQ multiplex PCR. The table has under 250,000 clones, around four fifths seen once. Comment on this clone: Its specificity is not known.

Germline-derived CDR1 and CDR2 are SGDLS and YYNGEE. This CDR3 region has 13 residues. Trimming left V 0 bases short and J 8 bases short, with 11 bases between. Separate from the roughly 670-subject first cohort, the roughly 130-subject validation cohort was the one that the donors belonged to. The sequenced material came from PBMCs. The chain joins TRBV9 to TRBJ1-1; D remains unclear. This sequence was found in a woman younger than 30 in good health and CMV-seronegative. The CDR3 protein is CASSVGPGREAFF. CDR3 coding DNA: TGTGCCAGCAGCGTAGGGCCGGGCAGGGAAGCTTTCTTT. The variable domain in full, completed from reference TRBV9 and TRBJ1-1, reads DSGVTQTPKHLITATGQRVTLRCSPRSGDLSVYWYQQSLDQGLQFLIQYYNGEERAKGNILERFSAQQFPDLHSELNLSSLELGDSALYFCASSVGPGREAFFGQGTRLTVV.